The sequence of this T cell receptor beta chain was determined in a study of somatic mutations in cytotoxic T cells in rheumatoid arthritis. Study-wide results and limits: There were about an eighth of the roughly 60 patients in whom the largest CD8+ clone exceeded 20% of CD8+ cells.

As to this clone: As yet, its antigen is unknown.

Data came from immunoSEQ multiplex PCR; TCRdb stores just in-frame clones and leaves some out. The sample includes about 15,000 clones, roughly 77% of them seen just once. This CDR3 is built from 14 residues. V lost 2 bases and J lost 8; bases outside the gene matches: 3. Germline CDR1 reads MNHEY; CDR2 reads SMNVEV (reference sequence). This sequence joins TRBV27 and TRBJ2-1; 10 positions match TRBD1. This TCR came from an adult with rheumatoid arthritis. Specimen: CD8+ T cells sorted from blood. CDR3 in amino acids: CASSLGTGAHEQFF. As DNA, the CDR3 is TGTGCCAGCAGTTTAGGGACAGGGGCCCATGAGCAGTTCTTC.